Included here is one T cell receptor beta chain sequence, with context. What it binds is unknown. Only in-frame clones appear in the TCRdb table, and some are missing; sequencing was by immunoSEQ multiplex PCR. The sample consists of some 300,000 clones, around 83% of them appearing once. Treatment denoted: around 19 received Ad26.COV2.S at low or high dose, single or two shots; about 5 received placebo; per-sample allocation not given. Sample collection was performed on day 63 after the first vaccine or placebo injection. Cohort 1b enrolled adults aged 18-55 years in Boston. SARS-CoV-2 spike from the Wuhan strain was encoded by the vaccine, an Ad26 vector. This entry comes from a study of Ad26.COV2.S vaccination and SARS-CoV-2 variants. Study at large: In the COV1001 trial, the donor was in the Ad26.COV2.S arm. Study findings and constraints: Recipients of either vaccine or placebo displayed similar breadth of non-spike TCRs.

The material sequenced was peripheral blood, taken in a trial of Ad26.COV2.S vaccine versus placebo. This TCR was recovered from a person aged 18-60 years who received the Ad26.COV2.S COVID-19 vaccine or a placebo.

The CDR3 DNA reads as TGTGCCAGCAGCCAAGAATATAGTTTTGGCACAGATACGCAGTATTTT. Protein: CASSQEYSFGTDTQYF. This chain uses TRBV3-1 (or the pseudogene TRBV3-2) with TRBJ2-3; the D is unclear. CDR1 is LGHDT, CDR2 YNNKEL, per germline (reference sequence). The V end was cut by 0 bases, the J end by 1 base, with 11 bases between. This CDR3 has 16 residues.